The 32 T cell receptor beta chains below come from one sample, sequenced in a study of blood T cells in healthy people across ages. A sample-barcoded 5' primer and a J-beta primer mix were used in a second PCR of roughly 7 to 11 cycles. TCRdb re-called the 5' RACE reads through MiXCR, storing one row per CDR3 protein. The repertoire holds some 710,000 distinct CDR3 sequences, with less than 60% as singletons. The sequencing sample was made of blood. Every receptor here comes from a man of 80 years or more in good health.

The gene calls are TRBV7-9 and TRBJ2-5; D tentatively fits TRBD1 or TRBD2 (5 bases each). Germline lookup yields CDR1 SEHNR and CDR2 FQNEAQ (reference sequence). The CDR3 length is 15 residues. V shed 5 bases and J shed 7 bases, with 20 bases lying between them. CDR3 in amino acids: CASSLVGSEGRTQYF. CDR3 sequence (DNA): TGTGCCAGCAGCCTCGTGGGGTCCGAGGGGAGGACCCAGTACTTC.

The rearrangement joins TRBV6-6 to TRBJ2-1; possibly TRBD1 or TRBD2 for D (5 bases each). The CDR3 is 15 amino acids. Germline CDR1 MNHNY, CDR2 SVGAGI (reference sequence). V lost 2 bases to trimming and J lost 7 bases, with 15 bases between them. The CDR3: CASSYGAGKENEQFF. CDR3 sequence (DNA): TGTGCCAGCAGTTACGGGGCGGGCAAGGAAAATGAGCAGTTCTTC.

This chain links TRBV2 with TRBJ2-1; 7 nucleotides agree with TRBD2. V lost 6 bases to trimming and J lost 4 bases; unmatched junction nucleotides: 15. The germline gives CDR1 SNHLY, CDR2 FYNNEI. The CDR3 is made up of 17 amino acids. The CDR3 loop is CASRSPRPGGKYNEQFF. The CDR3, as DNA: TGTGCCAGCAGGTCCCCAAGACCGGGGGGAAAGTACAATGAGCAGTTCTTC.

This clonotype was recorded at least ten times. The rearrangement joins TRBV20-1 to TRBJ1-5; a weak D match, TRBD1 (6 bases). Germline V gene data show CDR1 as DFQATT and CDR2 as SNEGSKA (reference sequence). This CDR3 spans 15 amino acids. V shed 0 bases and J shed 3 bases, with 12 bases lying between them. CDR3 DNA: TGCAGTGCTAGAGACAGGGGCGAGATCAATCAGCCCCAGCATTTT. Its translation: CSARDRGEINQPQHF.

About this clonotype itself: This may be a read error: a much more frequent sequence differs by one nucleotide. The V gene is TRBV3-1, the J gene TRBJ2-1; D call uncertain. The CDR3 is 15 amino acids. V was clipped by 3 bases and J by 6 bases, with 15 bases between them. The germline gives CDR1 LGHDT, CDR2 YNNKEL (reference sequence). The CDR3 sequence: CASSQGQLTGNEQFF. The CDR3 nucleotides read TGTGCCAGCAGCCAGGGCCAGTTGACTGGCAATGAGCAGTTCTTC.

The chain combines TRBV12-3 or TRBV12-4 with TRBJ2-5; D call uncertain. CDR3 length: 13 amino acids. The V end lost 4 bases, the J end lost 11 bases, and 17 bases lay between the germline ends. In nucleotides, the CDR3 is TGTGCCAGCAGTTCCCGGGTCCACAATGAGCAGTACTTC. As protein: CASSSRVHNEQYF.

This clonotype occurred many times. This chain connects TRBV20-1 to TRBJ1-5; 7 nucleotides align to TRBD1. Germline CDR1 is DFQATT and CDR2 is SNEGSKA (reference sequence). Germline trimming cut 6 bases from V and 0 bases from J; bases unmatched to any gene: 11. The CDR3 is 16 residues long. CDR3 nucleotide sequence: TGCAGTGCCCCAAACCTAGGGACAGCTAGCAATCAGCCCCAGCATTTT. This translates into CSAPNLGTASNQPQHF.

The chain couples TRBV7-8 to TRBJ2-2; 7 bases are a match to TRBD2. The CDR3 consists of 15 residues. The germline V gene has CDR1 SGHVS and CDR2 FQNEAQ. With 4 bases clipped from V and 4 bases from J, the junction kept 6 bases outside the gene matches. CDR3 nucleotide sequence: TGTGCCAGCAGCTCGACTAGCCAACGCACCGGGGAGCTGTTTTTT. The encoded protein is CASSSTSQRTGELFF.

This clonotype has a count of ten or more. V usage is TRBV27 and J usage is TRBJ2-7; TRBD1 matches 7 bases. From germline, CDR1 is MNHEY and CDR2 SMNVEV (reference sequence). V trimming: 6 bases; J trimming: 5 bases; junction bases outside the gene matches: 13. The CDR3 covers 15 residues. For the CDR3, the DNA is TGTGCCAGCAGCCCATGGGGTCGGGACAGCCACGAGCAGTACTTC. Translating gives CASSPWGRDSHEQYF.

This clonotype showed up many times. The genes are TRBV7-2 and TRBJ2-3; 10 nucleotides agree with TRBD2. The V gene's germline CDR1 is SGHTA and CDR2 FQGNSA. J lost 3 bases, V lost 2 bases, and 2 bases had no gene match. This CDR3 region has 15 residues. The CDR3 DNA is TGTGCCAGCAGCTTACTAGCGGGAGATACAGATACGCAGTATTTT. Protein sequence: CASSLLAGDTDTQYF.

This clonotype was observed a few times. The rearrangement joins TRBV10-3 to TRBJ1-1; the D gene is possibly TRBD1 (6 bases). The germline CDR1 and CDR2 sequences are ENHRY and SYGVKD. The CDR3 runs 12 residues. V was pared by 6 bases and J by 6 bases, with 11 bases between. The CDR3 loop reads CAIRNRDAEAFF. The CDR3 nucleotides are TGTGCCATCAGGAACAGGGACGCTGAAGCTTTCTTT.

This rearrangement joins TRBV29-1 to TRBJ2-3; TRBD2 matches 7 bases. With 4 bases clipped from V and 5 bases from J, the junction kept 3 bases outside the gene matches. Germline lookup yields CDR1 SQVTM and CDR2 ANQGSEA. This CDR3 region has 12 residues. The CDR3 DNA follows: TGCAGCGTTGGGATAGCGGGAGATACGCAGTATTTT. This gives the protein CSVGIAGDTQYF.

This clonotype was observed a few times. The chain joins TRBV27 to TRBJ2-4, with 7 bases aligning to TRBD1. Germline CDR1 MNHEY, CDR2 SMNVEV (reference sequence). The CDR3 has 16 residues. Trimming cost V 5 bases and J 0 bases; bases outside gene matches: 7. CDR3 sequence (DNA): TGTGCCAGCAGTCAGAGGGACAGTATAGCCAAAAACATTCAGTACTTC. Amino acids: CASSQRDSIAKNIQYF.

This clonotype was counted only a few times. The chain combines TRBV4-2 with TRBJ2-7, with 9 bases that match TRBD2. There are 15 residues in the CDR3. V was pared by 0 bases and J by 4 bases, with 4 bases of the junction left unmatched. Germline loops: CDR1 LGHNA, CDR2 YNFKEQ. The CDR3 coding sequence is TGTGCCAGCAGCCAAGAACTTAGCGGGAGATACGAGCAGTACTTC. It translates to CASSQELSGRYEQYF.

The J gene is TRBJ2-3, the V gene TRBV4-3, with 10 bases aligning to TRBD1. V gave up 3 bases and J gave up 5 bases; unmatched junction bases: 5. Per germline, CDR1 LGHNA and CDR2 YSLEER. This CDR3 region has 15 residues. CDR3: CASSHDDRGLDTQYF. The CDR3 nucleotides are TGCGCCAGCAGCCATGATGACAGGGGGCTAGATACGCAGTATTTT.

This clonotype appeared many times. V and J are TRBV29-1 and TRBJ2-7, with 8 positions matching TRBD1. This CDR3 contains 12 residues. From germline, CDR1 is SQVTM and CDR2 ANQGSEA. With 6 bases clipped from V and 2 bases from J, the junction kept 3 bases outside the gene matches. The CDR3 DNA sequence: TGCAGCGTGCGACAGGGGACCTACGAGCAGTACTTC. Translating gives CSVRQGTYEQYF.

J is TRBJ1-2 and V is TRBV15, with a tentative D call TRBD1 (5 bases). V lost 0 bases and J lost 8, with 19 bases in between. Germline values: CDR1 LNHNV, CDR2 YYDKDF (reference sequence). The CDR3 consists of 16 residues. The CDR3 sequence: CATSRDLEGFLYGYTF. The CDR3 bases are TGTGCCACCAGCAGAGATCTCGAGGGGTTTCTCTACGGCTACACCTTC.

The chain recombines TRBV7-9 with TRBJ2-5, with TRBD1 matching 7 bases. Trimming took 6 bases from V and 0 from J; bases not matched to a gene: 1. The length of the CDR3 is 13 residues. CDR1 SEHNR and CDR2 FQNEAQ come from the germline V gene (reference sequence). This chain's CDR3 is CASRGTDQETQYF. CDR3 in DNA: TGTGCCAGCAGAGGGACAGACCAAGAGACCCAGTACTTC. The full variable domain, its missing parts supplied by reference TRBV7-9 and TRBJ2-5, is DTGVSQNPRHKITKRGQNVTFRCDPISEHNRLYWYRQTLGQGPEFLTYFQNEAQLEKSRLLSDRFSAERPKGSFSTLEIQRTEQGDSAMYLCASRGTDQETQYFGPGTRLLVL.

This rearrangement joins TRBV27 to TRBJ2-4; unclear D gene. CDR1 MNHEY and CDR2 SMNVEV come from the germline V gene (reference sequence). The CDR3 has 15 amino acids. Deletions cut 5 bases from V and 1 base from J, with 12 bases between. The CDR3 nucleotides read TGTGCCAGCAGTGTACAGCTAATGGCCAAAAACATTCAGTACTTC. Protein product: CASSVQLMAKNIQYF.

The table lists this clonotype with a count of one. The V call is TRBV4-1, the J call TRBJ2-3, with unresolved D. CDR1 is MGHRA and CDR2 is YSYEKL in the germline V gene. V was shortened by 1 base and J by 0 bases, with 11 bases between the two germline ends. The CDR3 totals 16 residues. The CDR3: CASSQGVASSTDTQYF. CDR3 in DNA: TGCGCCAGCAGCCAAGGGGTAGCCTCCAGCACAGATACGCAGTATTTT.

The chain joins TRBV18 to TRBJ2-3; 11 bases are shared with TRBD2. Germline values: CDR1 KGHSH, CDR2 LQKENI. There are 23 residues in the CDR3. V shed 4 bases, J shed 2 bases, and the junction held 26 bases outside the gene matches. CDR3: CASSRLPGPTSGMPLGYTDTQYF. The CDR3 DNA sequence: TGTGCCAGCTCACGCTTACCAGGCCCGACTAGCGGGATGCCCCTCGGATACACAGATACGCAGTATTTT.

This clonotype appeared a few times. The CDR3 protein is CASSSSRTSGITYEQYF. Written as DNA, the CDR3 is TGTGCCAGCAGTTCAAGTAGGACTAGCGGGATAACCTACGAGCAGTACTTC. This chain uses TRBV27 with TRBJ2-7; TRBD2 matches at 12 bases. The CDR3 consists of 17 residues. Losses at the gene ends were 4 bases for V and 2 bases for J; bases not matched to a gene: 9. The germline V gene has CDR1 MNHEY and CDR2 SMNVEV (reference sequence).

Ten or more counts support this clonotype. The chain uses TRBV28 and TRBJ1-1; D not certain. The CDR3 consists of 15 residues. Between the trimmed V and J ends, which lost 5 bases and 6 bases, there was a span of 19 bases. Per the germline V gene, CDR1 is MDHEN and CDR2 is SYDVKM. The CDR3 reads CASSDPSKGASEAFF. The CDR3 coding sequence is TGTGCCAGCAGTGATCCGTCTAAGGGCGCATCTGAAGCTTTCTTT.

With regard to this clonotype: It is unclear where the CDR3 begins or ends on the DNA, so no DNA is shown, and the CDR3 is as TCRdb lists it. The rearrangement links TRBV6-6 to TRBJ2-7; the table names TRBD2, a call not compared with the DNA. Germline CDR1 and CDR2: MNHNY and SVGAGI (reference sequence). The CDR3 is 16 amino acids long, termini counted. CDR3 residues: CASSSSVASGSYEQYF.

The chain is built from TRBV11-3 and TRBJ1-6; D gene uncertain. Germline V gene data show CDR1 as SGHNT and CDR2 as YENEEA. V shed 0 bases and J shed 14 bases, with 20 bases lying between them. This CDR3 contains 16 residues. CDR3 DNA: TGTGCCAGCAGCTTAGATATGCAGGACTTATGGTCATCCCTCCACTTT. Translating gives CASSLDMQDLWSSLHF.

Here the CDR3 DNA reads TGTGCCAGCAGATCTAGCGGGAGCGGGTACAATGAGCAGTTCTTC. Translated, it gives CASRSSGSGYNEQFF. The rearrangement uses TRBV6-2 or TRBV6-3 and TRBJ2-1, with TRBD2 matching 10 bases. After removal of 6 bases from V and 4 bases from J, the junction contained 6 bases not matched to a gene. Per the germline V gene, CDR1 is MNHEY and CDR2 is SVGEGT. CDR3 length: 15 residues.

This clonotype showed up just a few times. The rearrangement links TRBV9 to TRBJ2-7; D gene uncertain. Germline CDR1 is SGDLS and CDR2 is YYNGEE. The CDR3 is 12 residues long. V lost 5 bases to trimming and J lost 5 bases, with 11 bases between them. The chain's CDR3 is CASSRTFDEQYF. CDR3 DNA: TGTGCCAGCAGTAGGACCTTTGACGAGCAGTACTTC.

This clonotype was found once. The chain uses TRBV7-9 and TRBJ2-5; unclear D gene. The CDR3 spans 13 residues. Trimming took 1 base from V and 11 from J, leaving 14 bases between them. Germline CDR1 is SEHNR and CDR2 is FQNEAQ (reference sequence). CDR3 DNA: TGTGCCAGCAGCTTAGTGGCCCGCAATGAGCAGTACTTC. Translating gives CASSLVARNEQYF.

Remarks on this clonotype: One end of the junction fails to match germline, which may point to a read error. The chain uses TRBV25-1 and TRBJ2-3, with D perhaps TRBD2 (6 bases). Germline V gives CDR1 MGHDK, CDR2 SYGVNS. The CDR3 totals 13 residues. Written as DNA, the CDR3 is TGTGCCAGCAGTGATTCGGGAGAAGATACGCGGTATTTT. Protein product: CASSDSGEDTRYF.

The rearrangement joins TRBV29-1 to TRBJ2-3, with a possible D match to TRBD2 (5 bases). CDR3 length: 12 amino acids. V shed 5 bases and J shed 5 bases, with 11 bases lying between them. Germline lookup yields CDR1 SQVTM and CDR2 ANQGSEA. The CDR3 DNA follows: TGCAGCGTTTCCCCTCGGGGAGATACGCAGTATTTT. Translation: CSVSPRGDTQYF.

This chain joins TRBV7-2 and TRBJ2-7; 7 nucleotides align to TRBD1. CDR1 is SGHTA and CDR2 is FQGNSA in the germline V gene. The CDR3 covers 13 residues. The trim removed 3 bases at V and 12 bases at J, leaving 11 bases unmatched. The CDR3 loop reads CASSLGDSEIWYF. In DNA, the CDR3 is TGTGCCAGCAGCTTGGGGGACAGCGAAATATGGTACTTC.

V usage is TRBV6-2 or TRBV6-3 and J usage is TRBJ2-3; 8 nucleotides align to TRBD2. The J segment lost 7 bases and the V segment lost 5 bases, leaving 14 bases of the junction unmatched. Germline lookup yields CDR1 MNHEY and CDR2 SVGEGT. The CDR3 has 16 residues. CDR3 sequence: CASSPPPSGSIYTQYF. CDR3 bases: TGTGCCAGCAGTCCTCCTCCGAGCGGGAGTATCTATACGCAGTATTTT.